This T cell receptor (beta chain) was documented in a study of T cells in Graves' hyperthyroidism and ophthalmopathy. The investigators amplified TCR beta CDR3 regions from RNA transcripts. A set of HTBI primers served as the primers for a first-round RT-PCR of the TCR CDR3. TCRdb reanalysed the multiplex PCR reads using MiXCR and keeps one entry per CDR3 protein. The top ten clones hold around 20% of a sample with approximately 400,000 distinct CDR3 sequences, more than 12% of them seen once. Germline V gene lookup returns CDR1 SGHDN and CDR2 FVKESK. CDR3 length equals 11 residues. Between the trimmed V and J ends, which lost 4 bases and 7 bases, there was a span of 5 bases.

The TCR originated in a woman in her twenties or thirties with Graves' ophthalmopathy. Sequenced input: blood. V and J are TRBV14 and TRBJ1-5; D uncertain. In DNA form, the CDR3 reads TGTGCCAGCAGCCTTAAGCAGCCCCAGCATTTT. Translation: CASSLKQPQHF. The full variable domain, its missing parts supplied by reference TRBV14 and TRBJ1-5, is EAGVTQFPSHSVIEKGQTVTLRCDPISGHDNLYWYRRVMGKEIKFLLHFVKESKQDESGMPNNRFLAERTGGTYSTLKVQPAELEDSGVYFCASSLKQPQHFGDGTRLSIL.